The present TCR beta chain was sequenced within a study of spatial heterogeneity in lung cancer. Turning to the study itself: Correlation of TCR transcript counts in tumor regions with a T cell module score from matched bulk RNA-seq was strong. The average appearance count of each unique TCR and UMI combination in raw reads was more than 9.5. General study results and limits: The numbers of ubiquitous and regional expanded TCRs correlated with ubiquitous and regional nonsynonymous mutations, respectively. Within tumors, counts of expanded alpha and beta TCRs tracked tumor mutation counts.

The time point is: sample taken at primary tumor resection. This clonotype appeared a few times. No antigen is known for it. Via MiXCR, TCRdb re-called the 5' RACE reads, giving one row per CDR3 protein. The repertoire has about 3,300 distinct CDR3 sequences, nearly 5% of them found once; the top ten carry over 12%. The CDR3 runs to 14 residues. V dropped 1 base and J dropped 2 bases, with 6 bases sitting between them. The germline V gene encodes CDR1 SNHLY and CDR2 FYNNEI. The sample here was lung tumor tissue, taken at surgery. This sequence was found in a female donor with early-stage non-small cell lung cancer. This chain joins TRBV2 and TRBJ2-1; no firm D call. CDR3 in DNA: TGTGCCAGCAGTGAAGGGGTCCCCTACAATGAGCAGTTCTTC. This codes for CASSEGVPYNEQFF.